This T cell receptor beta chain was obtained from a study of blood T cell repertoires in COVID-19. Sequencing used immunoSEQ multiplex PCR; TCRdb keeps in-frame clones, though not all of them. This table has about 270,000 clones, more than 85% appearing once. Germline lookup yields CDR1 MGHRA and CDR2 YSYEKL. Trimming removed 8 bases at V and 6 bases at J, with 19 bases between. CDR3 length equals 14 residues. The table lists this clone with a count of one. The chain has TRBV4-1 and TRBJ1-2; D is uncertain. The TCR was taken from a young adult with COVID-19, enrolled during active disease. Material for sequencing was peripheral blood. The CDR3 loop is CASANLPESNGYTF. CDR3 DNA sequence: TGCGCCAGCGCCAACCTCCCCGAGTCTAATGGCTACACCTTC.